The next 2 T cell receptor beta chains were all read from a single sample in a study of beta chain features in type 1 diabetes. Study results and limitations: Patients with Type 1 diabetes showed moderately but significantly shorter TCRB CDR3s in all four CD4+ subsets.

The antigens for these receptors are not known. All of the isolated RNA was reverse transcribed, so expressed TCRB transcripts were sequenced. The method was immunoSEQ multiplex PCR; TCRdb's version includes in-frame clones alone and lacks a portion of them. The sample has a few hundred thousand clones; 24% are singletons. What was sequenced was naive CD4+ T cells from blood. Receptors were obtained from a woman in her twenties or thirties with type 1 diabetes.

This chain connects TRBV20-1 to TRBJ1-1, with 7 bases aligning to TRBD1. The CDR3 covers 11 residues. Germline CDR1 reads DFQATT; CDR2 reads SNEGSKA (reference sequence). Unmatched junction bases numbered 3, after V lost 5 bases and J lost 6 bases. Here the CDR3 DNA reads TGCAGTGCTCCCGACAGGGCTGAAGCTTTCTTT. Amino acids: CSAPDRAEAFF.

The chain recombines TRBV18 with TRBJ2-7; D remains unclear. Germline values: CDR1 KGHSH, CDR2 LQKENI. Trimming left V 5 bases short and J 0 bases short, with 5 bases between. The length of the CDR3 is 12 residues. CDR3 DNA sequence: TGTGCCAGCTCATTGAGCTCCTACGAGCAGTACTTC. Encoded protein: CASSLSSYEQYF.